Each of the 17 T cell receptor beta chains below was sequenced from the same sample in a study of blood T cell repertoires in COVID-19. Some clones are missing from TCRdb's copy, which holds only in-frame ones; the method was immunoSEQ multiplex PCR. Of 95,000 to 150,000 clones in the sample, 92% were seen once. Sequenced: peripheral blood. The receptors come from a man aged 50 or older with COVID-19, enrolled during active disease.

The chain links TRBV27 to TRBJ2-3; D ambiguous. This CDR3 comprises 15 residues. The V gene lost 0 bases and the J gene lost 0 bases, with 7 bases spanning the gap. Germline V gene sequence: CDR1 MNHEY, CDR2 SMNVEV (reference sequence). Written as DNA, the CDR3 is TGTGCCAGCAGTTTATCGATAAGCAGCACAGATACGCAGTATTTT. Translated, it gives CASSLSISSTDTQYF.

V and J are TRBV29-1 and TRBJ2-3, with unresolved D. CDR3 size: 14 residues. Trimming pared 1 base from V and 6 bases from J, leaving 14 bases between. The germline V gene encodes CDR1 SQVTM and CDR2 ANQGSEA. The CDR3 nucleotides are TGCAGCGTTGAAGTTCTTAGCCGCCGCGATACGCAGTATTTT. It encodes CSVEVLSRRDTQYF.

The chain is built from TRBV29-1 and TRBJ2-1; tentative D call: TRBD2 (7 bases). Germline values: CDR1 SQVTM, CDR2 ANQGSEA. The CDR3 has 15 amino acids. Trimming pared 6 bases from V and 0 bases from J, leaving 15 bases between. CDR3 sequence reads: CSVYLGGRSYNEQFF. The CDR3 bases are TGCAGCGTCTACCTGGGGGGGCGCTCCTACAATGAGCAGTTCTTC.

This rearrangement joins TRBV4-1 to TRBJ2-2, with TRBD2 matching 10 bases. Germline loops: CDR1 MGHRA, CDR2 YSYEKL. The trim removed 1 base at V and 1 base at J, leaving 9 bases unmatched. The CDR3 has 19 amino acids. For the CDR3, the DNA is TGCGCCAGCAGCCAAGGGCCAGCGGGAGGGCCTGGGAACACCGGGGAGCTGTTTTTT. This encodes CASSQGPAGGPGNTGELFF.

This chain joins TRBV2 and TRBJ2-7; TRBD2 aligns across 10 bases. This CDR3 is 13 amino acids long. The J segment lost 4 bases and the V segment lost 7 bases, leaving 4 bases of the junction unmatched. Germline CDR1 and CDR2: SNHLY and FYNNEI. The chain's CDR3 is CASKSGREYEQYF. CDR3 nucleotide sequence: TGTGCCAGCAAGAGCGGGAGGGAATACGAGCAGTACTTC.

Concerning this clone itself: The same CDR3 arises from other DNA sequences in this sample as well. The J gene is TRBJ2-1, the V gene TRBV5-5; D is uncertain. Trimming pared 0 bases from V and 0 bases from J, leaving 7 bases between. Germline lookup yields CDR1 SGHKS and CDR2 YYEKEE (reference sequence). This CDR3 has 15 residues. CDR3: CASSLDRGSYNEQFF. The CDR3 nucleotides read TGTGCCAGCAGCTTGGACCGAGGCTCCTACAATGAGCAGTTCTTC.

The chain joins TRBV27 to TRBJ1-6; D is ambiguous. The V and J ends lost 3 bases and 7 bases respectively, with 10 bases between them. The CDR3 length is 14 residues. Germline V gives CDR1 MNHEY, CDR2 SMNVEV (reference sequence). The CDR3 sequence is CASSLVAENSPLHF. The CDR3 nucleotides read TGTGCCAGCAGTTTGGTGGCGGAAAATTCACCCCTCCACTTT.

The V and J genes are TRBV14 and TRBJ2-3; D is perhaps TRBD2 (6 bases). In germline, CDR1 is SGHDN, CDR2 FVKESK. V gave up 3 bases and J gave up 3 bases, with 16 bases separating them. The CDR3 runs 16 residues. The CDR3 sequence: CASSQDYGMGTDTQYF. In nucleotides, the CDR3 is TGTGCCAGCAGCCAGGACTACGGGATGGGGACAGATACGCAGTATTTT.

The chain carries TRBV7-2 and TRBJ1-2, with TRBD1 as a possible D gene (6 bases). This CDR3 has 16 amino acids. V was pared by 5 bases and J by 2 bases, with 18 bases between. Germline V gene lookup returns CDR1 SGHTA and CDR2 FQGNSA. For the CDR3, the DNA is TGTGCCAGCAGCGTGGGGGGGACACCGAAAAACTATGGCTACACCTTC. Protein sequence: CASSVGGTPKNYGYTF.

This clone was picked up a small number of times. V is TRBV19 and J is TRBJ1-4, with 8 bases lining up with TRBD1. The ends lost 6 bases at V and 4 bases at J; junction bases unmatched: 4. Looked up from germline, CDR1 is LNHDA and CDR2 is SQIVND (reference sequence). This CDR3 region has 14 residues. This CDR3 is CASRTGQDNEKLFF. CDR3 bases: TGTGCCAGTAGGACGGGACAGGATAATGAAAAACTGTTTTTT.

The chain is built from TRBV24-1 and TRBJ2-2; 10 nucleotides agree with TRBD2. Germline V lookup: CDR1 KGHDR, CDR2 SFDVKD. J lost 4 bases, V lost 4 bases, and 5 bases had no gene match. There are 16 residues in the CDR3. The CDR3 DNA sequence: TGTGCCACCAGTGACTGGACTAGCGGAAGCACCGGGGAGCTGTTTTTT. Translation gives CATSDWTSGSTGELFF.

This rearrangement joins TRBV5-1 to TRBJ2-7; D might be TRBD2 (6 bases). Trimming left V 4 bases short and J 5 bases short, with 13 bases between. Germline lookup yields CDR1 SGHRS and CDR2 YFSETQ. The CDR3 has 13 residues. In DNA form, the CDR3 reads TGCGCCAGCAGCCCTGGGACTCCGCACGAGCAGTACTTC. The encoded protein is CASSPGTPHEQYF.

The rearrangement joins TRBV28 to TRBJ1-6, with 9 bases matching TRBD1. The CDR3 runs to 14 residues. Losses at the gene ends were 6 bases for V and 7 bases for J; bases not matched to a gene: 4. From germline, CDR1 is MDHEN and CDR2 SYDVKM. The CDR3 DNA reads TGTGCCAGCAGCACCGGGACAGGGAATTCACCCCTCCACTTT. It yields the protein CASSTGTGNSPLHF.

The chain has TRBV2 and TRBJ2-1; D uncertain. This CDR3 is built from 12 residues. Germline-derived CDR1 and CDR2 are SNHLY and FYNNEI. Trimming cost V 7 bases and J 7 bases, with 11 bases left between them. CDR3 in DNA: TGTGCCAGCACCGGGTTGACGAATGAGCAGTTCTTC. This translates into CASTGLTNEQFF.

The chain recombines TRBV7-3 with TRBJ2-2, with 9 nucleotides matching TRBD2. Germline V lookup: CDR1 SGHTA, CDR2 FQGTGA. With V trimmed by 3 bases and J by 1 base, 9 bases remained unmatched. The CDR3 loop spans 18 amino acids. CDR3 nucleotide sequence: TGTGCCAGCAGCTTTAACGGCCGACTAGCGGAGAACACCGGGGAGCTGTTTTTT. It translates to CASSFNGRLAENTGELFF.

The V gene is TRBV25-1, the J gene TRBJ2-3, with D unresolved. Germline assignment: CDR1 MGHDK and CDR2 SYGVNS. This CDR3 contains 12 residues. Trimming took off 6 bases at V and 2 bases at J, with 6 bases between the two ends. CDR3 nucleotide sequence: TGTGCCAGCAGCGGTAACACAGATACGCAGTATTTT. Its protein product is CASSGNTDTQYF.

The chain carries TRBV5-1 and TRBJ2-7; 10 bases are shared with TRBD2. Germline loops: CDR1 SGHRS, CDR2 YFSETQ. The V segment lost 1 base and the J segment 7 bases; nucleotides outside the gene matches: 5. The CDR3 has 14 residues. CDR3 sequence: CASSLLAGVREQYF. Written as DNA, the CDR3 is TGCGCCAGCAGCTTGCTAGCGGGAGTGCGGGAGCAGTACTTC.